These 14 T cell receptor beta chains originate from one sample sequenced in a study of CD8+ T cells in alopecia areata. Extraction of RNA preceded its reverse transcription into cDNA, which served as the sequencing template. Libraries were prepared by immunoSEQ multiplex PCR; TCRdb keeps only in-frame clonotypes and omits some of them. The sample has approximately 200,000 clones, around 60% seen once; the top ten hold roughly 3.3%. Treatment specified: oral pan-JAK inhibitor, 5-10 mg twice daily. The source material was CD4+ T cells sorted from blood, sampled at week 4, from a patient treated with tofacitinib. Receptors originate from a human donor with alopecia areata.

This clone is a singleton in its sample. This chain connects TRBV7-2 to TRBJ1-5; 10 bases align to TRBD1. CDR1 and CDR2 from the germline V gene are SGHTA and FQGNSA. V was clipped by 5 bases and J by 4 bases; unmatched bases: 2. The CDR3 is 14 amino acids. CDR3 protein: CASSPDRGNQPQHF. The DNA of the CDR3 is TGTGCCAGCAGCCCGGACAGGGGGAATCAGCCCCAGCATTTT.

The gene calls are TRBV18 and TRBJ2-7; D is undetermined. Trimming pared 2 bases from V and 7 bases from J, leaving 12 bases between. CDR1 and CDR2 (germline): KGHSH, LQKENI. CDR3 length equals 13 residues. CDR3 sequence: CASSPSQEWEQYF. As DNA, the CDR3 is TGTGCCAGCTCACCAAGTCAGGAATGGGAGCAGTACTTC.

J is TRBJ2-7 and V is TRBV5-1; TRBD1 is a possible D gene (5 bases). Trimming took 3 bases from V and 2 from J, leaving 15 bases between them. The CDR3 runs 15 residues. Germline values: CDR1 SGHRS, CDR2 YFSETQ. CDR3 nucleotides: TGCGCCAGCAGCTCCGGAAGTACAGGCACCTACGAGCAGTACTTC. The encoded protein is CASSSGSTGTYEQYF.

There are a few counts of this clone. The chain carries TRBV5-1 and TRBJ2-1; the match to TRBD2 covers 14 bases. CDR3 length: 16 amino acids. Germline lookup yields CDR1 SGHRS and CDR2 YFSETQ. The junction had 6 bases not matched to a gene; V was cut back by 4 bases and J by 6 bases. The CDR3 protein is CASSPAGTSGGNEQFF. CDR3 bases: TGCGCCAGCAGCCCGGCCGGGACTAGCGGGGGCAATGAGCAGTTCTTC.

This sequence joins TRBV27 and TRBJ1-1, with 8 nucleotides matching TRBD1. V was pared by 5 bases and J by 0 bases, with 8 bases of the junction left unmatched. Germline loops: CDR1 MNHEY, CDR2 SMNVEV (reference sequence). The CDR3 length is 16 residues. CDR3 coding DNA: TGTGCCAGCAGTCCACCTGGGACAGGTTTGAACACTGAAGCTTTCTTT. Protein product: CASSPPGTGLNTEAFF.

V is TRBV30 and J is TRBJ1-6; 7 positions match TRBD1. After removal of 2 bases from V and 7 bases from J, the junction contained 2 bases not matched to a gene. The length of the CDR3 is 13 residues. Germline loops: CDR1 GTSNPN, CDR2 SVGIG (reference sequence). The CDR3 protein is CAWSLDRNSPLHF. CDR3 in DNA: TGTGCCTGGAGTTTGGACAGGAATTCACCCCTCCACTTT. The full variable domain, its missing parts supplied by reference TRBV30 and TRBJ1-6, is SQTIHQWPATLVQPVGSPLSLECTVEGTSNPNLYWYRQAAGRGLQLLFYSVGIGQISSEVPQNLSASRPQDRQFILSSKKLLLSDSGFYLCAWSLDRNSPLHFGNGTRLTVT.

J is TRBJ1-6 and V is TRBV28, with D possibly matching TRBD1 (5 bases). Trimming left V 5 bases short and J 8 bases short, with 16 bases between. Per the germline V gene, CDR1 is MDHEN and CDR2 is SYDVKM. CDR3 length equals 15 residues. The CDR3 reads CASSLRVRIDSPLHF. The CDR3 DNA reads TGTGCCAGCAGTCTCAGGGTTAGGATCGATTCACCCCTCCACTTT.

This chain connects TRBV2 to TRBJ2-1; tentative D call: TRBD2 (5 bases). V was pared by 7 bases and J by 3 bases, with 16 bases between. Germline CDR1 is SNHLY and CDR2 is FYNNEI. There are 15 residues in the CDR3. CDR3 residues: CASTEDGNHYNEQFF. In DNA, the CDR3 is TGTGCCAGCACCGAGGACGGGAATCACTACAATGAGCAGTTCTTC.

This clone was counted a few times. The chain carries TRBV7-9 and TRBJ2-4, with 7 bases that match TRBD1. The V gene end was trimmed by 5 bases and the J gene end by 5 bases; junction bases not matched to a gene: 6. Germline CDR1 SEHNR, CDR2 FQNEAQ (reference sequence). The CDR3 totals 14 residues. CDR3 nucleotide sequence: TGTGCCAGCAGCGACCGGACAGGCCAAAACATTCAGTACTTC. It specifies CASSDRTGQNIQYF.

The chain is built from TRBV30 and TRBJ1-1; TRBD1 aligns across 7 bases. Trimming at V came to 5 bases and at J to 3 bases, leaving 3 bases not matched to a gene. CDR1 GTSNPN and CDR2 SVGIG come from the germline V gene (reference sequence). The CDR3 has 12 amino acids. CDR3 in DNA: TGTGCCTGGGGTACAGGGGACACTGAAGCTTTCTTT. Its translation is CAWGTGDTEAFF.

The V gene is TRBV6-1, the J gene TRBJ1-1; no reliable D call. Looked up from germline, CDR1 is MNHNS and CDR2 is SASEGT. Trimming shortened V by 6 bases and J by 8 bases, and 13 bases separated the two germline ends. CDR3 length: 12 residues. This chain's CDR3 is CASRFGLGEAFF. The CDR3 DNA reads as TGTGCCAGCAGATTTGGGTTAGGGGAAGCTTTCTTT.

J is TRBJ2-2 and V is TRBV28; D gene uncertain. The CDR3 sequence is 11 residues long. V lost 2 bases and J 7 bases, leaving 2 bases between the germline ends. Germline values: CDR1 MDHEN, CDR2 SYDVKM. The CDR3 region is CASSLVGELFF. The CDR3 nucleotides read TGTGCCAGCAGTTTAGTCGGGGAGCTGTTTTTT.

The rearrangement links TRBV20-1 to TRBJ2-5, with D unresolved. Germline V gene data show CDR1 as DFQATT and CDR2 as SNEGSKA (reference sequence). CDR3 length equals 10 residues. With 5 bases removed from V and 3 bases from J, the gap between germline ends came to 4 bases. The DNA of the CDR3 is TGCAGTGCTGTGAAAGAGACCCAGTACTTC. The encoded protein is CSAVKETQYF.

The gene calls are TRBV6-4 and TRBJ2-3, with 8 bases matching TRBD2. CDR3 length equals 15 residues. Germline loops: CDR1 MRHNA, CDR2 SNTAGT. Trimming cost V 4 bases and J 3 bases; bases outside gene matches: 6. The DNA for the CDR3 is TGTGCCAGCAGTGTGGACGGGGGGGGAACAGATACGCAGTATTTT. Its protein is CASSVDGGGTDTQYF.